Sequencing of this T cell receptor (beta chain) was carried out in a study of siplizumab effects on memory and regulatory T cells. Findings and caveats of the study: Suppression by proliferating Tregs derived from siplizumab cultures was not verified. Memory cells seemed less diverse than naive T cells, which also seemed major contributors to the alloresponse.

Trimming took 6 bases from V and 0 from J; bases not matched to a gene: 4. The CDR3 is 15 residues long. The germline CDR1 and CDR2 sequences are MGHDK and SYGVNS. The assay was immunoSEQ multiplex PCR, and TCRdb's table has in-frame clones only and misses some. Here the sample spans some 100,000 clones, 90% to 95% being singletons. Worth noting for this clone: Its antigen is as yet unknown.

The sequence came from a human donor in good health. The gene calls are TRBV25-1 and TRBJ2-1; 8 bases are shared with TRBD2. Sequencing used non-Treg CD4+ T cells sorted from blood. The CDR3 loop reads CASRETSVSYNEQFF. CDR3 nucleotide sequence: TGTGCCAGCAGAGAGACTAGCGTCTCCTACAATGAGCAGTTCTTC.